This paragraph reports one T cell receptor (beta chain). The data were obtained in a study of blood T cells in healthy people across ages. For the study at large: Per two T cells, about one barcoded beta molecule was captured through template switching.

Using a J-beta primer mix together with a sample-barcoded 5' primer, a second PCR was run for 7 to 11 cycles. Each of the cDNA molecules was tagged by a template-switch adaptor with 12 random nucleotides. TCRdb passed the 5' RACE reads through MiXCR, listing each CDR3 protein once. This repertoire shows about 1,400,000 distinct CDR3 sequences, roughly 40% found once; its top ten account for under 8%. Ranging in age from about 6 to 90, the donors were healthy Caucasian individuals from Russia. Each sample yielded at least 5 micrograms of PBMC total RNA. The receptor's source is a young woman in good health. Sequenced sample: blood.

CDR3: CASSEYGGGYEQYF. Here the CDR3 DNA reads TGTGCCAGCAGTGAATACGGGGGGGGCTACGAGCAGTACTTC. The V and J genes are TRBV2 and TRBJ2-7, with TRBD2 matching 8 bases. Per the germline V gene, CDR1 is SNHLY and CDR2 is FYNNEI. This CDR3 spans 14 amino acids. V gave up 2 bases and J gave up 3 bases; unmatched junction bases: 3.